A selection of T cell receptor beta chains follows, all from one sample in a study of cytomegalovirus exposure and HLA in healthy donors. Assay used: immunoSEQ multiplex PCR; TCRdb lists only in-frame clones, some missing. With about 67,000 clones in the sample, the ten largest clones hold about 5%. The sequenced material came from PBMCs. The receptors originated from a woman in her 40s in good health and CMV-seropositive. The CDR3 runs from the conserved cysteine through the conserved F or W. D genes are given only for firm matches. Size is omitted from some rows. Given values are once, few, many or a class for expanded clones.

D,V,J,size,DNA,CDR3
TRBD2,TRBV12-5,TRBJ2-1,-,TGTGCTAGTGGTATTCTCCTAGCGGGGGGCTCTTCTAAGCAGTTCTTC,CASGILLAGGSSKQFF
-,TRBV2,TRBJ1-4,-,TGTGCCAGCAGTGGACTCGCGGAAAAACTGTTTTTT,CASSGLAEKLFF
-,TRBV6-4,TRBJ1-1,-,TGTGCCAGCAGTGCCTCATTCGTGGGAGACACTGAAGCTTTCTTT,CASSASFVGDTEAFF
TRBD2,TRBV4-2,TRBJ2-3,-,TGTGCCAGCAGCCAAGGCACGGCCGGGACTAGCGGGGGATATACGCAGTATTTT,CASSQGTAGTSGGYTQYF
TRBD1,TRBV6-5,TRBJ2-7,-,TGTGCCAGCAGTTACCGACAGGGCCCCTACGAGCAGTACTTC,CASSYRQGPYEQYF
TRBD2,TRBV6-1,TRBJ2-5,-,TGTGCCAGCAGTAAAGAAGGACTAGCGGGAGCTGGGGAGACCCAGTACTTC,CASSKEGLAGAGETQYF
-,TRBV4-3,TRBJ1-4,-,TGCGCCAGCAGCCAAGTTCGAGACAGAACTAATGAAAAACTGTTTTTT,CASSQVRDRTNEKLFF
TRBD2,TRBV7-3,TRBJ2-5,-,TGTGCCAGCAGCTTAACGGGCGCGGGAGGGCCGTATATAGAGACCCAGTACTTC,CASSLTGAGGPYIETQYF
TRBD2,TRBV4-3,TRBJ2-7,-,TGCGCCAGCAGCCTCGGGAGGGGATCCTACGAGCAGTACTTC,CASSLGRGSYEQYF
-,TRBV5-4,TRBJ2-5,-,TGTGCCAGCACCGCTTCTAGTGGGAGCCAGTACTTC,CASTASSGSQYF
TRBD1,TRBV2,TRBJ2-7,-,TGTGCCAGCAGCATCTCGGGACAGGGTGGGTACGAGCAGTACTTC,CASSISGQGGYEQYF
TRBD1,TRBV4-1,TRBJ1-5,-,TGCGCCAGCAGCCCCCGTTGGACAGGGGGCAATCAGCCCCAGCATTTT,CASSPRWTGGNQPQHF
-,TRBV10-3,TRBJ2-6,-,TGTGCCATCAGTGCCGGGGATTCTGGGGCCAACGTCCTGACTTTC,CAISAGDSGANVLTF
-,TRBV6-6,TRBJ1-4,-,TGTGCCAGCATTGCCCGGGGGTCTGATGAAAAACTGTTTTTT,CASIARGSDEKLFF
-,TRBV5-5,TRBJ1-4,medium-sized,TGTGCCAGCAGCTTGCGCCCAGGGGCCGCTAATGAAAAACTGTTTTTT,CASSLRPGAANEKLFF
TRBD2,TRBV7-3,TRBJ2-1,-,TGTGCCAGCAGCACACAGGGACTAGCGGGATCCTACAATGAGCAGTTCTTC,CASSTQGLAGSYNEQFF
-,TRBV6-5,TRBJ2-7,-,TGTGCCAGCAGCGTCCTCCGGACATCCCCCTACGAGCAGTACTTC,CASSVLRTSPYEQYF
TRBD2,TRBV30,TRBJ2-2,-,TGTGCCTGGCTTCCCGCGACTAGCGGGAGGGCCGGGGAGCTGTTTTTT,CAWLPATSGRAGELFF
TRBD1,TRBV5-1,TRBJ2-2,-,TGCGCCAGCAGCGTAGCAGGGGGCCCGGGGAACACCGGGGAGCTGTTTTTT,CASSVAGGPGNTGELFF
TRBD2,TRBV5-1,TRBJ2-7,-,TGCGCCAGCAGCCCAAGACTAGCTCCTAGGGGCTACGAGCAGTACTTC,CASSPRLAPRGYEQYF
-,TRBV5-1,TRBJ2-1,-,TGCGCCAGCAGCTTGGTAAGCGGGCGGAGTGAGCAGTTCTTC,CASSLVSGRSEQFF
TRBD2,TRBV5-4,TRBJ2-1,-,TGTGCCAGCACTCCGGGTGCTAGCGGGACCAATGAGCAGTTCTTC,CASTPGASGTNEQFF
TRBD2,TRBV7-9,TRBJ2-1,-,TGTGCCAGCAGCTCCTCGACTAGCGGACCATACAATGAGCAGTTCTTC,CASSSSTSGPYNEQFF
TRBD2,TRBV10-3,TRBJ2-1,-,TGTGCCATGACAAGCGGGGGGGCCTACAATGAGCAGTTCTTC,CAMTSGGAYNEQFF
-,TRBV5-1,TRBJ2-5,-,TGCGCCAGCAGCTTGGACGTGCGGGCATCCCAAGAGACCCAGTACTTC,CASSLDVRASQETQYF
-,TRBV4-2,TRBJ2-5,-,TGTGCCAGCAGCCAACGGGACTCAGCGGAGACCCAGTACTTC,CASSQRDSAETQYF
TRBD2,TRBV15,TRBJ2-5,-,TGTGCCACCAGCAGAGATAGCGGGCCGGGAGAGACCCAGTACTTC,CATSRDSGPGETQYF
TRBD2,TRBV11-2,TRBJ2-3,-,TGTGCCAGCAGCACAGAGCGGGGTAGCACAGATACGCAGTATTTT,CASSTERGSTDTQYF
TRBD1,TRBV5-1,TRBJ2-1,-,TGCGCCAGCAGCTTGGGACAGGGGGCTTTCAATGAGCAGTTCTTC,CASSLGQGAFNEQFF
-,TRBV11-2,TRBJ2-2,-,TGTGCCAGCAGGGAGTGGGGGCGGACCGGGGAGCTGTTTTTT,CASREWGRTGELFF
TRBD2,TRBV4-1,TRBJ2-1,-,TGCGCCAGCAGGGATCGGACTAGCGGGAGTGGGGGCAATGAGCAGTTCTTC,CASRDRTSGSGGNEQFF
TRBD1,TRBV7-9,TRBJ2-5,-,TGTGCCAGCAGCTTAGACAGGGGGCGGGGAGAGACCCAGTACTTC,CASSLDRGRGETQYF
-,TRBV19,TRBJ1-5,-,TGTGCCGGTAGTATGTTGATACAGGAATATGGTCTTAATCAGCCCCAGCATTTT,CAGSMLIQEYGLNQPQHF
TRBD1,TRBV9,TRBJ1-4,-,TGTGCCAGCAGCGGACAGGGAAAGGGCGGTGAAAAACTGTTTTTT,CASSGQGKGGEKLFF
TRBD2,TRBV6-4,TRBJ2-3,-,TGTGCCAGCAGTGTGCGGGAGGGAGCAGATACGCAGTATTTT,CASSVREGADTQYF
-,TRBV4-3,TRBJ1-3,-,TGCGCCAGCAGCCATTTAACAGGGATCTCTGGAAACACCATATATTTT,CASSHLTGISGNTIYF
-,TRBV13,TRBJ2-3,-,TGTGCCAGCAGCTTAGCGTCTAGCTCAGATACGCAGTATTTT,CASSLASSSDTQYF
TRBD2,TRBV5-1,TRBJ2-5,-,TGCGCCAGCAGCTTTGGACTAGCGGGAGGACGAGAGCAGTACTTC,CASSFGLAGGREQYF
-,TRBV18,TRBJ2-7,-,TGTGCCAGCTCACCATTGGAGGAGTCCTACGAGCAGTACTTC,CASSPLEESYEQYF
-,TRBV5-1,TRBJ2-3,-,TGCGCCAGCAGCTTGGAAACTGGCACAGATACGCAGTATTTT,CASSLETGTDTQYF
TRBD1,TRBV29-1,TRBJ2-2,-,TGCAGCGTCACCGGGACAGGGGGCTCTTACGCCGGGGAGCTGTTTTTT,CSVTGTGGSYAGELFF
-,TRBV19,TRBJ2-6,-,TGTGCCAGTTGGCTCTCTGGGGCCAACGTCCTGACTTTC,CASWLSGANVLTF
-,TRBV7-2,TRBJ2-5,-,TGTGCCAGCAGCTCAACCTCGAGGCAGTACTTC,CASSSTSRQYF
-,TRBV6-1,TRBJ1-2,-,TGTGCCAGCAGTGGGGGCTCCTATGGCTACACCTTC,CASSGGSYGYTF
TRBD2,TRBV19,TRBJ2-1,-,TGTGCCAGTAAAGCCGGGACTAGCGACCTTCACAATGAGCAGTTCTTC,CASKAGTSDLHNEQFF
-,TRBV7-2,TRBJ1-1,-,TGTGCCAGCAGCTCAGGATTTTCTACAGGTTCCATGAACACTGAAGCTTTCTTT,CASSSGFSTGSMNTEAFF
-,TRBV19,TRBJ2-2,-,TGTGCCAGTAGCCTCGCCACAGGGATCCCCGGGGAGCTGTTTTTT,CASSLATGIPGELFF
-,TRBV7-9,TRBJ1-2,-,TGTGCCAGCAGCTTATGGGGGGAGGAATATGGCTACACCTTC,CASSLWGEEYGYTF
-,TRBV18,TRBJ2-7,-,TGTGCCAGCTCACGCGCAGCGGACGAGCAGTACTTC,CASSRAADEQYF
TRBD2,TRBV7-2,TRBJ2-5,-,TGTGCCAGCAGCCCGCAAGCGGGGGAGCAAGAGACCCAGTACTTC,CASSPQAGEQETQYF
-,TRBV7-9,TRBJ2-3,-,TGTGCCAGCAGCTACGAGAATACGCAGTATTTT,CASSYENTQYF
TRBD2,TRBV10-3,TRBJ2-3,-,TGTGCCATCAGGAAGGGACTAGCGGGGGGTCTTGGAGATACGCAGTATTTT,CAIRKGLAGGLGDTQYF
-,TRBV28,TRBJ2-7,-,TGTGCCAGCAGACGCGGGACTTACCCCTACGAGCAGTACTTC,CASRRGTYPYEQYF
-,TRBV5-1,TRBJ2-2,-,TGCGCCAGCAGCTTGGGGGCATCCACCGGGGAGCTGTTTTTT,CASSLGASTGELFF
TRBD1,TRBV2,TRBJ1-2,-,TGTGCCAGCAGTGGTTGGACAGGGGGTGGGGTGGACTATGGCTACACCTTC,CASSGWTGGGVDYGYTF